This TCR beta chain was retrieved from a study of graft-versus-host responses after intestinal transplantation. CDR1 SGHVS and CDR2 FQNEAQ come from the germline V gene. The CDR3 runs to 17 residues. J was trimmed by 5 bases and V by 4 bases; bases with no gene match: 8. Some clones are missing from TCRdb's copy, which holds only in-frame ones; the method was immunoSEQ multiplex PCR. In the table there are about 97,000 clones, approximately 90% of which are singletons. This receptor was identified in a human patient who received an intestinal transplant, so some T cells may come from the graft donor. V and J are TRBV7-8 and TRBJ2-3; TRBD2 agrees at 14 bases. Sequenced here: PBMCs, sampled roughly 450 days after intestinal transplant. The CDR3 nucleotides read TGTGCCAGCAGCTCGAGGACTAGCGGGGGGAATGTAGATACGCAGTATTTT. Protein: CASSSRTSGGNVDTQYF.